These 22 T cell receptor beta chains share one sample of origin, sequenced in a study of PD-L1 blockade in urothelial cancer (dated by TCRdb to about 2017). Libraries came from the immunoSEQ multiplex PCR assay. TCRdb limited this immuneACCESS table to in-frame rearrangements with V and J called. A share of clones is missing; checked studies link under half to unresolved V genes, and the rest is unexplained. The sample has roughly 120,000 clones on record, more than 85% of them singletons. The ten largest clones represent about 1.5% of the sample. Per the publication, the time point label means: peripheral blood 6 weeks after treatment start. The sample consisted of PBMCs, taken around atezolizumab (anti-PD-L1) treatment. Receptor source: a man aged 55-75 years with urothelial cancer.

The CDR3 region is CASSPTDRGYGYTF. CDR3 DNA sequence: TGTGCCAGCAGCCCAACGGACAGGGGCTATGGCTACACCTTC. The chain joins TRBV5-6 to TRBJ1-2; 9 bases map to TRBD1. The germline V gene encodes CDR1 SGHDT and CDR2 YYEEEE. The ends lost 4 bases at V and 4 bases at J; junction bases unmatched: 5. The CDR3 totals 14 residues.

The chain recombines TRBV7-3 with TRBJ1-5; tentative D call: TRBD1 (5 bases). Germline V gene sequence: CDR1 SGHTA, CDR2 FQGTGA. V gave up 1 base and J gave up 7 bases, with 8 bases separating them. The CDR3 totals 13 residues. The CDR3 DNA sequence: TGTGCCAGCAGCTTAATTCAGGGCCAGCCCCAGCATTTT. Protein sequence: CASSLIQGQPQHF.

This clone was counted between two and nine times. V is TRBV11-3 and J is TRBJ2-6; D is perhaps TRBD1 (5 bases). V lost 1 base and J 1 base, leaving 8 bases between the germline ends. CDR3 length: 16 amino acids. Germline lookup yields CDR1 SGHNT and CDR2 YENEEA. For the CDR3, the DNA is TGTGCCAGCAGCTTAGGAGCAGGGTCTGGGGCCAACGTCCTGACTTTC. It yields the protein CASSLGAGSGANVLTF.

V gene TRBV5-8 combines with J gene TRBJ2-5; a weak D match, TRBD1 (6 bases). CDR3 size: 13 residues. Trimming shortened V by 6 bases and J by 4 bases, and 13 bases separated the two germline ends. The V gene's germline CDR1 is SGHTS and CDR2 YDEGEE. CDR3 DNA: TGTGCCAGCACCACAGGGTATCGAGAGACCCAGTACTTC. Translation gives CASTTGYRETQYF.

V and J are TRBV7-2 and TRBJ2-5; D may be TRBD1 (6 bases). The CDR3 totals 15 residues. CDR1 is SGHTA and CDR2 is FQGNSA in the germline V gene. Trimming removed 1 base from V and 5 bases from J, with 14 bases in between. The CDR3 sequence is CASSLGGGKGETQYF. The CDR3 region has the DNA TGTGCCAGCAGCTTAGGAGGGGGTAAGGGTGAGACCCAGTACTTC.

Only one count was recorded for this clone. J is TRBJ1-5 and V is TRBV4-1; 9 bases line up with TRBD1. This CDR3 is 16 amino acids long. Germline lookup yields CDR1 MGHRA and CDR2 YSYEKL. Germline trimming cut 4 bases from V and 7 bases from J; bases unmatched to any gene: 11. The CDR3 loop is CASSPGQGIGLQPQHF. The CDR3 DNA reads TGCGCCAGCAGCCCGGGACAGGGAATCGGATTACAGCCCCAGCATTTT.

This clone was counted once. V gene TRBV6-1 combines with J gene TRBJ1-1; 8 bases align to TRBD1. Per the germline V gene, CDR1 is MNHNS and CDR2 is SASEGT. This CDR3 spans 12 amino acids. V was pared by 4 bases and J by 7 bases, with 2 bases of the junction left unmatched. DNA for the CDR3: TGTGCCAGCAGTGTGGACAGGGTTGAAGCTTTCTTT. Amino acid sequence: CASSVDRVEAFF.

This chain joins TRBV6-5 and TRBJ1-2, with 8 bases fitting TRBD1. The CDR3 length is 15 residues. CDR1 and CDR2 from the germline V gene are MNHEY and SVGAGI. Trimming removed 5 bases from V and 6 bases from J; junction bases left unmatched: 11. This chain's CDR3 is CASSPLDREMDGYTF. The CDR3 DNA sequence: TGTGCCAGCAGTCCCCTGGACAGGGAGATGGATGGCTACACCTTC.

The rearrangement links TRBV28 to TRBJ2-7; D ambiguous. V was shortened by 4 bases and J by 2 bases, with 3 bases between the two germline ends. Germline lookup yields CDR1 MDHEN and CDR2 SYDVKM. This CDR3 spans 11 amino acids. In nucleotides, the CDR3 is TGTGCCAGCAGTTATACCTACGAGCAGTACTTC. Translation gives CASSYTYEQYF.

The DNA for the CDR3 is TGCGCCAGCGCTGCCAGGGAGGCCTACGAGCAGTACTTC. Translating gives CASAAREAYEQYF. The genes are TRBV4-1 and TRBJ2-7, with D tentatively TRBD2 (6 bases). The CDR3 has 13 residues. Deletions cut 8 bases from V and 2 bases from J, with 13 bases between. CDR1 and CDR2 from the germline V gene are MGHRA and YSYEKL.

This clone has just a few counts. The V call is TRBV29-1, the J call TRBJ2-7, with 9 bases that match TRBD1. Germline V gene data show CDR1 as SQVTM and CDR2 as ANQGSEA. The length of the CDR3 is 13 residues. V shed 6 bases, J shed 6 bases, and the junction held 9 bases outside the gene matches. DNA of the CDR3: TGCAGCGTCTTAAAGGGACAGGGAGGCGAGCAGTACTTC. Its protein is CSVLKGQGGEQYF.

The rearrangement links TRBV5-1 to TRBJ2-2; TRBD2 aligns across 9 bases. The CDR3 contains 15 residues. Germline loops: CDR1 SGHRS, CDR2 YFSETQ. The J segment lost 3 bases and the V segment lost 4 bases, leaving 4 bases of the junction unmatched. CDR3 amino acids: CASSPAGGHTGELFF. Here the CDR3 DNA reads TGCGCCAGCAGCCCAGCGGGAGGACACACCGGGGAGCTGTTTTTT.

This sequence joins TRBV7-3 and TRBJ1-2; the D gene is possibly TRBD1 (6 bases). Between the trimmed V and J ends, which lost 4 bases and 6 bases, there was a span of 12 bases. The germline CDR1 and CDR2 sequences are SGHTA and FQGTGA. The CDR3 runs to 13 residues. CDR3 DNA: TGTGCCAGCAGCTCCTCGGACAGCAATGGCTACACCTTC. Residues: CASSSSDSNGYTF.

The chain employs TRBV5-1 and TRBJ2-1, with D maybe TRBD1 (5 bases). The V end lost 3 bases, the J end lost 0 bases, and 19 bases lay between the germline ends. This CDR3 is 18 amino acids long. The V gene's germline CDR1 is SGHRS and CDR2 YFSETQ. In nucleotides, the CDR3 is TGCGCCAGCAGCTCCAACCCATGGGGCCCCAGCTCCTACAATGAGCAGTTCTTC. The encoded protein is CASSSNPWGPSSYNEQFF.

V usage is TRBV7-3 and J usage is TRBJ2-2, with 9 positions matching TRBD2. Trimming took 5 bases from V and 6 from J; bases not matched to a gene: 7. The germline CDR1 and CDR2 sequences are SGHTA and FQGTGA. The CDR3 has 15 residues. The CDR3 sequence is CASSAGGPGSGELFF. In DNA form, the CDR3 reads TGTGCCAGCAGCGCGGGGGGGCCGGGTTCCGGGGAGCTGTTTTTT.

The CDR3: CASSPTSGGTDTQYF. CDR3 sequence (DNA): TGCGCCAGCAGCCCGACTAGCGGAGGCACAGATACGCAGTATTTT. V usage is TRBV5-1 and J usage is TRBJ2-3, with 9 nucleotides matching TRBD2. Germline CDR1 SGHRS, CDR2 YFSETQ. The CDR3 has 15 amino acids. The V segment lost 4 bases and the J segment 1 base; nucleotides outside the gene matches: 4. The variable domain in full, completed from reference TRBV5-1 and TRBJ2-3, reads KAGVTQTPRYLIKTRGQQVTLSCSPISGHRSVSWYQQTPGQGLQFLFEYFSETQRNKGNFPGRFSGRQFSNSRSEMNVSTLELGDSALYLCASSPTSGGTDTQYFGPGTRLTVL.

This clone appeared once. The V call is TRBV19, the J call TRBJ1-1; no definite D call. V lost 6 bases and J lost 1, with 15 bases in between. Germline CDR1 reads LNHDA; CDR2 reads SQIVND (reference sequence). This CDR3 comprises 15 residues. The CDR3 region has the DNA TGTGCCAGTAGAACCCACGGACGGGAGAACACTGAAGCTTTCTTT. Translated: CASRTHGRENTEAFF.

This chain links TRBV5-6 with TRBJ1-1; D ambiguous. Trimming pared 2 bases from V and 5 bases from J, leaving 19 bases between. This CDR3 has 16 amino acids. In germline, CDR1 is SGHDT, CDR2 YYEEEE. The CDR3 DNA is TGTGCCAGCAGCTTCGACAACGAGGAGGTGGAAACTGAAGCTTTCTTT. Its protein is CASSFDNEEVETEAFF.

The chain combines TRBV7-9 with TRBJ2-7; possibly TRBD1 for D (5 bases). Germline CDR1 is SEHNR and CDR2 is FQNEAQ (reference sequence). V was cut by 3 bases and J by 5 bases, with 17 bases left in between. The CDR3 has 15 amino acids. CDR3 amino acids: CASSFQQVARDEQYF. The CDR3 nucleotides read TGTGCCAGCAGCTTTCAACAGGTGGCCCGCGACGAGCAGTACTTC.

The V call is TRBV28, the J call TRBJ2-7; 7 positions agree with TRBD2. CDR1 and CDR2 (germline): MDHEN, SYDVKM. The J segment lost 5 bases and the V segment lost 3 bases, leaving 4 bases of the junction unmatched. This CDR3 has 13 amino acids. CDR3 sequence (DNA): TGTGCCAGCAGTTTTGCGGGAGTCCACGAGCAGTACTTC. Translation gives CASSFAGVHEQYF.

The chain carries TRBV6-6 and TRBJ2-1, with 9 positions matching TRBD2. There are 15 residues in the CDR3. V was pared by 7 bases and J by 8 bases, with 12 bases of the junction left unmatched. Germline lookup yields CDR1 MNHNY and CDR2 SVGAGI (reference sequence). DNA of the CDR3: TGTGCCAGCATCCTTGGCGGGGGGGCCTTAGATGAGCAGTTCTTC. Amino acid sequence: CASILGGGALDEQFF.

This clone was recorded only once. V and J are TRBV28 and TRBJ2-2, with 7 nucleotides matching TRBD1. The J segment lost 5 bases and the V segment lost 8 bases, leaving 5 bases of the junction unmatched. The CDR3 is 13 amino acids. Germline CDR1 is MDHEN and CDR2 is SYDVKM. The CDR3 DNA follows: TGTGCCAGCCGACAGGGTGGAACCGGGGAGCTGTTTTTT. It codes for CASRQGGTGELFF.